The sequence of this T cell receptor beta chain was determined in a study of blood T cell repertoires in COVID-19 (dated by TCRdb to 2020 to 2021). As for the study more broadly: The collaborator samples originated in the United States, Italy and Spain and spanned the acute and convalescent phases of COVID-19. The material from the prospective study consisted of cDNA or gDNA derived from T cells, B-cell-depleted T cells, or PBMCs. The dataset comprised deeply sampled blood TCRbeta repertoires from subjects exposed to, actively infected with, or recovered from COVID-19. A freely available public database, intended as a resource for researchers studying the immune response to SARS-CoV-2, is where the repertoires were released. The samples were drawn from the first 160 participants of the ongoing ImmuneRACE study and from over a thousand subjects provided by 6 global collaborators. Sample metadata almost always included a de-identified subject ID, COVID-19 status, age in years and sex. Where HLA class I and class II types were available, the types were taken from metadata supplied by the sample provider, not from assay-based typing.

TCRbeta CDR3 regions were amplified from genomic DNA using the immunoSEQ Assay, a bias-controlled multiplex PCR. Processing in the source paper ran as follows. Nucleated cell counts per sample were estimated from amplification of reference gene primers within the assay. To quantify the absolute abundance of each unique TCRbeta CDR3 rearrangement, sequence reads were collapsed and filtered. For each sample, productive Simpson clonality was calculated by taking the square root of Simpson's diversity index across productive rearrangements. TCRdb took this table from immuneACCESS and kept in-frame rearrangements with V and J called. Such tables lack part of the clones; where checked against another copy, unresolved V genes explain under half of the gap, and the rest is unexplained. V, J and clone size were drawn from that table, and D and trimming were deduced from the DNA. The sample table records some 120,000 clones; just under 85% of these occur just once. Jointly, the top ten make up less than 9% of the sample.

The CDR3 contains 15 residues, cysteine and phenylalanine counted. The DNA shown is the 45-base CDR3, in frame from base 1. V is pared back by 5 bases and J by 0 bases, with 12 bases lying between the germline termini. Sequences SEHNR (CDR1) and FQNEAQ (CDR2) are obtained from the germline V gene (reference sequence). Broader findings and caveats from the paper: How much clinical and demographic metadata was included differed by source and by participant, and the metadata was provided uncurated.

Collaborating institutions collected whole blood in K2EDTA tubes following their own protocols. Collaborator samples were shipped for TCRbeta analysis as frozen whole blood, isolated PBMCs, or DNA extracted from either sample type. This clone was seen a single time. Its antigen has not been determined. Qualities for individual bases were not recorded, and no much larger clone is one base off. Sequenced sample: peripheral blood. This sequence was found in a man between 65 and 80 years old with active or convalescent COVID-19. The rearranged chain carries TRBV7-9 and TRBJ2-3; the D region possibly corresponds to TRBD2 (6 bases align). The CDR3 protein sequence reads: CASSPSGPSTDTQYF. The nucleotide sequence reads as follows: TGTGCCAGCAGCCCAAGCGGGCCCAGCACAGATACGCAGTATTTT.